Sequencing of this T cell receptor (beta chain) was carried out in a study of T cell repertoires in cytomegalovirus infection. Study context: CMV epitopes that were recently identified and HLA-C-restricted were used alongside well-studied HLA-B-restricted ones. Both a matching HLA type and CMV infection were indicated by public TCR beta signatures. Study-wide results and caveats: The study found HLA-C-restricted CMV-specific TCR beta clonotypes dominating the ex vivo response. Identification of carriers of CMV plus the relevant HLA was performed using cumulative public TCR beta family frequency.

Via MiXCR, TCRdb re-called the reads, giving one row per CDR3 protein. The sample carries about 900,000 distinct CDR3 sequences, around 32% recorded once. This clonotype was seen a handful of times. The antigen is not known. CDR1 and CDR2 (germline): SQVTM, ANQGSEA. The CDR3 spans 14 residues. Trimming removed 2 bases from V and 8 bases from J; junction bases left unmatched: 4. This TCR derives from a human donor in good health (CMV status not recorded). Some clones in this sample may be carry-over from other donors' samples. The gene calls are TRBV29-1 and TRBJ2-1; 12 bases line up with TRBD1. This specimen consisted of cultured CD8+ T cells from PBMCs, obtained from culture after CMV antigen stimulation. CDR3 region: CSVEFRDRGHEQFF. The CDR3 nucleotides read TGCAGCGTTGAATTCCGGGACAGGGGGCATGAGCAGTTCTTC.